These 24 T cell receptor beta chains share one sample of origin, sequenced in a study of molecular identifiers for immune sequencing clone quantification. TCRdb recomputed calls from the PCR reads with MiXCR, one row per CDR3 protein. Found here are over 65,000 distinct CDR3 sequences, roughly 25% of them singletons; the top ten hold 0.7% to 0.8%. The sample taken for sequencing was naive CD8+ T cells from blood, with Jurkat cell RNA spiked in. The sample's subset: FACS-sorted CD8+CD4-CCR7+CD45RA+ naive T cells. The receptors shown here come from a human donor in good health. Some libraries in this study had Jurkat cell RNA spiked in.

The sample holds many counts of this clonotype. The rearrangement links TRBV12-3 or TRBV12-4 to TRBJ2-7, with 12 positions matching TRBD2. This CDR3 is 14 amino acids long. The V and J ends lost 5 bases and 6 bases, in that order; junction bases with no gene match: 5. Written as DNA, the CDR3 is TGTGCCAGCAGTCTGACTAGCGGGGGTTCCGAGCAGTACTTC. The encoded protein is CASSLTSGGSEQYF.

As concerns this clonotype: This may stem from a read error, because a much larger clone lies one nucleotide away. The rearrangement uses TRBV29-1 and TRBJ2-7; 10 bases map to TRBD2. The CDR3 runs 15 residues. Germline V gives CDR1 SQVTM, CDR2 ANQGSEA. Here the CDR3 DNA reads TGCAGCGTTGAAGCTCCTAGCGGGAGTAGATACGAGCGGTACTTC. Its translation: CSVEAPSGSRYERYF.

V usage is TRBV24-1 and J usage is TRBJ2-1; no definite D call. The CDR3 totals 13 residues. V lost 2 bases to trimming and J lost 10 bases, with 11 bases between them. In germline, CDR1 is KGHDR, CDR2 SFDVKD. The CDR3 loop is CATSDSTLGEQFF. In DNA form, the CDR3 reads TGTGCCACCAGTGATTCGACTCTTGGGGAGCAGTTCTTC.

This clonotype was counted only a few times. The CDR3: CASSRFRNQPQHF. CDR3 bases: TGCGCCAGCAGCCGCTTTCGGAATCAGCCCCAGCATTTT. This chain joins TRBV4-3 and TRBJ1-5, with no clear D. This CDR3 region has 13 residues. The germline V and J ends were trimmed by 4 bases and 4 bases, with 8 bases remaining between them. CDR1 is LGHNA and CDR2 is YSLEER in the germline V gene.

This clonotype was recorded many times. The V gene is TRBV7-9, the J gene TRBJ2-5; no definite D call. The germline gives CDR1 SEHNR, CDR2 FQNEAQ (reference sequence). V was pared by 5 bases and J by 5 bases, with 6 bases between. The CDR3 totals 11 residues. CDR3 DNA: TGTGCCAGCAGCACCGAGGAGACCCAGTACTTC. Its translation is CASSTEETQYF.

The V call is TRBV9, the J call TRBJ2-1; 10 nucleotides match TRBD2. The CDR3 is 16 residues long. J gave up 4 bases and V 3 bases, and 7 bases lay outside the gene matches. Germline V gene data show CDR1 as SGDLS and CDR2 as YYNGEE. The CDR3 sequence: CASSAPGLAQYNEQFF. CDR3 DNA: TGTGCCAGCAGCGCCCCGGGACTAGCGCAATACAATGAGCAGTTCTTC.

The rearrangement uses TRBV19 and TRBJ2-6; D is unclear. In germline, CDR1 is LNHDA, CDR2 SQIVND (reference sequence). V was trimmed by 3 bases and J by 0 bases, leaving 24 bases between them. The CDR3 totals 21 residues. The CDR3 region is CASSMSRSERSSSSGANVLTF. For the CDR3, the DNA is TGTGCCAGTAGTATGTCTCGGTCGGAACGGTCGTCGAGCTCTGGGGCCAACGTCCTGACTTTC.

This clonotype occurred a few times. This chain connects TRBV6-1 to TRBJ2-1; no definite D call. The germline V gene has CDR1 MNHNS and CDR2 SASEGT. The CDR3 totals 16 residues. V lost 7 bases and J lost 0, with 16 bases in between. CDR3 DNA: TGTGCCAGCAAAAGCACAGAGTCGAGCTCCTACAATGAGCAGTTCTTC. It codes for CASKSTESSSYNEQFF.

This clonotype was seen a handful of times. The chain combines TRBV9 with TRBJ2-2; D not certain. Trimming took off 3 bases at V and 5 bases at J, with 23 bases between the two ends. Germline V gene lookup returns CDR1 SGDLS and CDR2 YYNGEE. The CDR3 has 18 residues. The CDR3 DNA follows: TGTGCCAGCAGCGGGACCCTTCAGTGGGAAGGAGAGACCGGGGAGCTGTTTTTT. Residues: CASSGTLQWEGETGELFF.

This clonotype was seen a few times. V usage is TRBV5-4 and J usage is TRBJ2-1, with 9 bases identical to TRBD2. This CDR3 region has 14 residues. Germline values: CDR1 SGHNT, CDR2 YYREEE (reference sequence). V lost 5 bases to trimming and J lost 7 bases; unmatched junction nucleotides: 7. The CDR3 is CASRSASGVNEQFF. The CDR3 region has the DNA TGTGCCAGCAGGTCGGCTAGCGGGGTAAATGAGCAGTTCTTC.

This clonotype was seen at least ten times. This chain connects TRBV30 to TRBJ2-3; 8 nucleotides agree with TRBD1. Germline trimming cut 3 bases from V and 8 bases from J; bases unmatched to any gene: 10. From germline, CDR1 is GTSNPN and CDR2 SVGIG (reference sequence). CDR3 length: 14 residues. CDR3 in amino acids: CAWSYRTGIVTQYF. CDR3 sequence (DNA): TGTGCCTGGAGCTACCGGACAGGGATCGTTACGCAGTATTTT.

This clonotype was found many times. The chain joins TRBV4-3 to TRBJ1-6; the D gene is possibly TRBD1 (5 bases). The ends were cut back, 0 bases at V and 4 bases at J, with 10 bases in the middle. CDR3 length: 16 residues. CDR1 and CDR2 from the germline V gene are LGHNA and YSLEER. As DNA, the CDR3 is TGCGCCAGCAGCCAAGATACAGGAACTTATAATTCACCCCTCCACTTT. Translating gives CASSQDTGTYNSPLHF.

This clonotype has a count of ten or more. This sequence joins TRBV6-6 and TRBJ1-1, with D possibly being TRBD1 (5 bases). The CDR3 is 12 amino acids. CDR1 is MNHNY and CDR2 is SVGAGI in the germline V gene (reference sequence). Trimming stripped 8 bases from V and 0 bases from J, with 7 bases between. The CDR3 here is CASEGLNTEAFF. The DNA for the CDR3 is TGTGCCAGCGAGGGGTTGAACACTGAAGCTTTCTTT.

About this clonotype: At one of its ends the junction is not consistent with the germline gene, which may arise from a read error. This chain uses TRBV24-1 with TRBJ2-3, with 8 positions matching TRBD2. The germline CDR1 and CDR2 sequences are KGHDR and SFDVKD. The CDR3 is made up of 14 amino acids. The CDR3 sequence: CATSDLGLADAQYF. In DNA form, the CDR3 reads TGTGCCACCAGTGATCTAGGACTAGCAGATGCGCAGTATTTT.

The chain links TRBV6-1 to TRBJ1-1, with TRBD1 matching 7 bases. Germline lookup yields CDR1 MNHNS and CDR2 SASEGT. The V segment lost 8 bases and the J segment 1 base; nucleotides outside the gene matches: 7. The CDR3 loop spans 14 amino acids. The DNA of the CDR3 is TGTGCCAGCGGAGAGGGGACAGCGAACACTGAAGCTTTCTTT. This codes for CASGEGTANTEAFF.

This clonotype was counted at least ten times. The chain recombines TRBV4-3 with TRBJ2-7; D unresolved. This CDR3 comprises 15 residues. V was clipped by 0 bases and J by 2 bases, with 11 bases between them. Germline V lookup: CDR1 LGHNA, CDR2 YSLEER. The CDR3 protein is CASSQEYYGPYEQYF. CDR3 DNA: TGCGCCAGCAGCCAAGAGTATTATGGGCCCTACGAGCAGTACTTC.

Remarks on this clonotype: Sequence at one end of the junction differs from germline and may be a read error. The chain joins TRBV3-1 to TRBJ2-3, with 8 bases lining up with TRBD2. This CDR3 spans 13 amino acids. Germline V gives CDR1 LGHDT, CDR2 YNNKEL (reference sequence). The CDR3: CASSPGSGGDLDF. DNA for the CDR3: TGTGCCAGCAGCCCGGGTTCCGGGGGGGATTTGGATTTT.

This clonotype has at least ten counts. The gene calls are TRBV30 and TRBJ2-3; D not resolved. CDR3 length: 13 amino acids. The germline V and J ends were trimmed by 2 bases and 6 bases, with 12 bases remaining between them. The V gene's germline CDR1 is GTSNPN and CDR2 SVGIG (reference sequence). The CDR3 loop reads CAWSNLGADTQYF. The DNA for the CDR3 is TGTGCCTGGAGTAACCTAGGAGCCGATACGCAGTATTTT.

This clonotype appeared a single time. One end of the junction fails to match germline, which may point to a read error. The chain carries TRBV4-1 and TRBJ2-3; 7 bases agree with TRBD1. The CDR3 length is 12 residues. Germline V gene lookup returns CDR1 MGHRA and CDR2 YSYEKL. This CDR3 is CASGTATATQYF. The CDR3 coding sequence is TGCGCCAGCGGGACAGCAACAGCTACGCAGTATTTT.

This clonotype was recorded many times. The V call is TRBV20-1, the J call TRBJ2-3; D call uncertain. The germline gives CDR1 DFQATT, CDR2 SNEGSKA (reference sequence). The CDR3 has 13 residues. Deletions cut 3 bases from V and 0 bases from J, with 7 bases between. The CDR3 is CSASGDSTDTQYF. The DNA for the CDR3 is TGCAGTGCTAGCGGTGACAGCACAGATACGCAGTATTTT.

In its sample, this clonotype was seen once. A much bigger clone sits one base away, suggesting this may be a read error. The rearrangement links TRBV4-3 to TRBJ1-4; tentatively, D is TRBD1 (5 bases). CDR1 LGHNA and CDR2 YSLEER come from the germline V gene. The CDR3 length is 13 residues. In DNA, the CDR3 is TGCGCCAGCTGCCAAGTCGCAGGGGAAAAACTGTTTTTT. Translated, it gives CASCQVAGEKLFF.

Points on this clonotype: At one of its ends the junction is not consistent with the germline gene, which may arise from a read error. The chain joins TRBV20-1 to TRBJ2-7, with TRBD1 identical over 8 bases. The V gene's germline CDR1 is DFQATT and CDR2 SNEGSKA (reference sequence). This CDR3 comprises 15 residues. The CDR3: CSARLGPGGIREQSF. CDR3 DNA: TGCAGTGCCCGTCTGGGGCCAGGGGGCATTAGGGAGCAGTCCTTC.

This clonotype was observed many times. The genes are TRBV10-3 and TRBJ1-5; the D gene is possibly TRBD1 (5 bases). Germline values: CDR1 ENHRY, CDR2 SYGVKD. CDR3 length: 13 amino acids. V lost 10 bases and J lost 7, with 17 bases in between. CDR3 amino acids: CATKLGANQPQHF. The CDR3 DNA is TGTGCCACCAAATTAGGGGCGAACCAGCCCCAGCATTTT.

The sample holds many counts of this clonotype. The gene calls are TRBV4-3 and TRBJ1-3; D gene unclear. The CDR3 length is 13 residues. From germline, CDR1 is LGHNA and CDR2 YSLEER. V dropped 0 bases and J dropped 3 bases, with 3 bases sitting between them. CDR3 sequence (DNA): TGCGCCAGCAGCCAAGATATTGGAAACACCATATATTTT. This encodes CASSQDIGNTIYF.